The present T cell receptor (beta chain) was sequenced within a study of T-cell reconstitution after alpha-beta-depleted transplantation in children. This CDR3 is built from 14 residues. V lost 0 bases to trimming and J lost 5 bases, with 10 bases between them. The V gene's germline CDR1 is SGHAT and CDR2 FQNNGV. This sample's TCRbeta library carried unique molecular identifier barcodes. A single record per CDR3 protein comes from TCRdb applying MiXCR to the PCR reads. The sample has around 380,000 distinct CDR3 sequences, 11% seen once. This clonotype came up a few times. The gene calls are TRBV11-2 and TRBJ1-1; no firm D call. This TCR came from a human donor who donated a stem cell graft to a child with acute myeloid leukemia. The specimen comprised PBMCs from the stem cell graft donor, sampled from the stem cell graft. The CDR3 here is CASSLEVSGTEAFF. The CDR3, as DNA: TGTGCCAGCAGCTTAGAGGTTTCGGGGACTGAAGCTTTCTTT.